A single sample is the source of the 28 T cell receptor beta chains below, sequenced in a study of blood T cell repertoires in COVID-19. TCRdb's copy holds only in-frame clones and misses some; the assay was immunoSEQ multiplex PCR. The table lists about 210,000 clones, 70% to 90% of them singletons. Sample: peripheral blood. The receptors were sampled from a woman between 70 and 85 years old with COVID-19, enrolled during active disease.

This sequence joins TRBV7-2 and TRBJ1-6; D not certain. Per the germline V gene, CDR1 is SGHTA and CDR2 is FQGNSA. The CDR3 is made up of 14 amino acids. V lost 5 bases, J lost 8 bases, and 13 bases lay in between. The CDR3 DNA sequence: TGTGCCAGCAGCCCGGGGTTCGGGGATTCACCCCTCCACTTT. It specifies CASSPGFGDSPLHF. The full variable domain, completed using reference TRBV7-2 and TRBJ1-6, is GAGVSQSPSNKVTEKGKDVELRCDPISGHTALYWYRQSLGQGLEFLIYFQGNSAPDKSGLPSDRFSAERTGGSVSTLTIQRTQQEDSAVYLCASSPGFGDSPLHFGNGTRLTVT.

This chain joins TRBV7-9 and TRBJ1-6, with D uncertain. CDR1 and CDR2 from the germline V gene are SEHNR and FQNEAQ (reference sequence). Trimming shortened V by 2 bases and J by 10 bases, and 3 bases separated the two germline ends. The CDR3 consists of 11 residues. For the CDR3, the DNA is TGTGCCAGCAGCTTATTATCACCCCTCCACTTT. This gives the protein CASSLLSPLHF.

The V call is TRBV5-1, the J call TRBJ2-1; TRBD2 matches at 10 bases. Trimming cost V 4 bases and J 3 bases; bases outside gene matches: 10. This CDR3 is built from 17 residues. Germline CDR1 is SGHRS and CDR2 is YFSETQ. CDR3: CASSLQTTSGIYNEQFF. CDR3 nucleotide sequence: TGCGCCAGCAGCCTTCAGACTACTAGCGGGATCTACAATGAGCAGTTCTTC.

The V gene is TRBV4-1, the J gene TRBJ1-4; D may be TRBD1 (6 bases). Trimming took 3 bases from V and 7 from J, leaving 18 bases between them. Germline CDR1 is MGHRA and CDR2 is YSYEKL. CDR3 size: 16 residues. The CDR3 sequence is CASSQITQGISEKLFF. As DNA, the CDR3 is TGCGCCAGCAGCCAGATTACACAGGGTATTAGTGAAAAACTGTTTTTT.

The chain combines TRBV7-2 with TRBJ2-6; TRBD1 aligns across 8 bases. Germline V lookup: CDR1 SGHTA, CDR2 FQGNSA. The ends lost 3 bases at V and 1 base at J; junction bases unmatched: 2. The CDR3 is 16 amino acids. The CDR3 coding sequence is TGTGCCAGCAGCTTGACAGGGGTATCTGGGGCCAACGTCCTGACTTTC. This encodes CASSLTGVSGANVLTF.

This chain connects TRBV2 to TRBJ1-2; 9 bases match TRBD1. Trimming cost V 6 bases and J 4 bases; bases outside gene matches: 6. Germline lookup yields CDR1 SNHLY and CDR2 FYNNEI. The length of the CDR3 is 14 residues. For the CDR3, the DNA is TGTGCCAGCAGCACGGGACAGGGTCCCTATGGCTACACCTTC. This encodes CASSTGQGPYGYTF.

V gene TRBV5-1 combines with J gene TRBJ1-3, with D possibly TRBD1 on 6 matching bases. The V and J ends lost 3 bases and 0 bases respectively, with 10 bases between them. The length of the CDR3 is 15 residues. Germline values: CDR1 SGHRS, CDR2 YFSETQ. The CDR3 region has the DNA TGCGCCAGCAGCTCCGGACAGCCCTCTGGAAACACCATATATTTT. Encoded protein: CASSSGQPSGNTIYF.

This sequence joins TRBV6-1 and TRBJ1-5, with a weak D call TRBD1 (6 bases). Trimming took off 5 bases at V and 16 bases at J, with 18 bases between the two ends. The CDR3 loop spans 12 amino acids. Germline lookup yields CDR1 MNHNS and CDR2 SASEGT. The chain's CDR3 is CASSPTGTPTHF. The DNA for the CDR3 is TGTGCCAGCAGTCCTACCGGGACACCTACACATTTT.

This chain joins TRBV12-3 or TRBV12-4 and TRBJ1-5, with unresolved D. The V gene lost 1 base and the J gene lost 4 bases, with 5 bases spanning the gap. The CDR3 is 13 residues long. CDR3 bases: TGTGCCAGCAGTTTAGGTCAGAATCAGCCCCAGCATTTT. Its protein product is CASSLGQNQPQHF.

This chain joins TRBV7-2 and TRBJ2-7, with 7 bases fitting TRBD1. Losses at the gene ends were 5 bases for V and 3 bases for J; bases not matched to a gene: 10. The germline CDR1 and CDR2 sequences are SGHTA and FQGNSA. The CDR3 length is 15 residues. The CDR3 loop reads CASSPGRDSNYEQYF. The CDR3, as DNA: TGTGCCAGCAGCCCGGGCCGGGACAGCAACTACGAGCAGTACTTC.

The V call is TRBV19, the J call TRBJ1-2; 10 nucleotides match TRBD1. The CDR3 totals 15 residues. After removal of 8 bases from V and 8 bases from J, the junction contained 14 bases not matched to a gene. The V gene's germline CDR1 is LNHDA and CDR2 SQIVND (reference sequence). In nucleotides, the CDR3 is TGTGCCAGTGCCGGGACAGGGGTCCATGAGAAAGGCTACACCTTC. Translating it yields CASAGTGVHEKGYTF.

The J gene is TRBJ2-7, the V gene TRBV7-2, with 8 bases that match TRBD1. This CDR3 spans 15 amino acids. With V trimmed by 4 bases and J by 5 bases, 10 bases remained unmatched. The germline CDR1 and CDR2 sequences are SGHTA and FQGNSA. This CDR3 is CASSSRTGLWDEQYF. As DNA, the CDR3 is TGTGCCAGCAGCTCTAGGACAGGGCTTTGGGACGAGCAGTACTTC.

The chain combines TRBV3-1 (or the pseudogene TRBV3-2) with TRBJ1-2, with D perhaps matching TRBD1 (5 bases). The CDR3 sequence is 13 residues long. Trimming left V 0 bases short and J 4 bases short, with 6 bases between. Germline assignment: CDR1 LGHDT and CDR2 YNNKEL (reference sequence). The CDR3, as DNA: TGTGCCAGCAGCCAAGAGGGGGGCTATGGCTACACCTTC. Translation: CASSQEGGYGYTF.

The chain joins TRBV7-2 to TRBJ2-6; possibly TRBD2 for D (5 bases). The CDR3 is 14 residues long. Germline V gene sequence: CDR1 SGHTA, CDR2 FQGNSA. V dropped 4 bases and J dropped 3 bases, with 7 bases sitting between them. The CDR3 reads CASSSGVGANVLTF. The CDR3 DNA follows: TGTGCCAGCAGCTCCGGGGTTGGGGCCAACGTCCTGACTTTC.

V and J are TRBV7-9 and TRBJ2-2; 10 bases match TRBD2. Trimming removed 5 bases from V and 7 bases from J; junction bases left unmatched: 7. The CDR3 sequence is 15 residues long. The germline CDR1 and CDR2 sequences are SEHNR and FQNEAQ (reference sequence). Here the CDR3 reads CASSIQRGGNGELFF. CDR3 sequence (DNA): TGTGCCAGCAGCATCCAGCGGGGGGGCAACGGGGAGCTGTTTTTT.

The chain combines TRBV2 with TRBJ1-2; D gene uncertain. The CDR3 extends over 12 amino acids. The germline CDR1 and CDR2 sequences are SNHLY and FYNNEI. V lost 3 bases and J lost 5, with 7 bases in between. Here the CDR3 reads CASSEGPYGYTF. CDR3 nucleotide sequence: TGTGCCAGCAGTGAGGGCCCTTATGGCTACACCTTC.

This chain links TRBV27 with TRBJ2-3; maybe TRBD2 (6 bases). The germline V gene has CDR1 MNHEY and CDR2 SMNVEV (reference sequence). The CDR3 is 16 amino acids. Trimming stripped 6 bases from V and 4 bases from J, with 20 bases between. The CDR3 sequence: CASSFTVPSDADTQYF. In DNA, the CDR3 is TGTGCCAGCAGCTTTACCGTTCCTAGCGATGCAGATACGCAGTATTTT.

The CDR3 DNA is TGTGCCAGTAGTATTGGGGGACAAACAACTAATGAAAAACTGTTTTTT. This translates into CASSIGGQTTNEKLFF. This chain links TRBV19 with TRBJ1-4; weak D call: TRBD1 (6 bases). Germline CDR1 reads LNHDA; CDR2 reads SQIVND (reference sequence). The CDR3 extends over 16 amino acids. Trimming cost V 3 bases and J 0 bases, with 11 bases left between them.

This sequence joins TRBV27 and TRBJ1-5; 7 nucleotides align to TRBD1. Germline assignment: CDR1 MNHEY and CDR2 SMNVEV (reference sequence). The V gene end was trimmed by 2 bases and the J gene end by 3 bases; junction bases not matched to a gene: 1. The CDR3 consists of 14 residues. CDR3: CASSLTGVNQPQHF. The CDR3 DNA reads TGTGCCAGCAGTTTAACAGGGGTCAATCAGCCCCAGCATTTT.

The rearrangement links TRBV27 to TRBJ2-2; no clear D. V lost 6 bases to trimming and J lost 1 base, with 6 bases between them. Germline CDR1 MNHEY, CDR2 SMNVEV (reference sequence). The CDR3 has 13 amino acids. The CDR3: CASRTGNTGELFF. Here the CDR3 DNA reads TGTGCCAGCAGGACGGGGAACACCGGGGAGCTGTTTTTT.

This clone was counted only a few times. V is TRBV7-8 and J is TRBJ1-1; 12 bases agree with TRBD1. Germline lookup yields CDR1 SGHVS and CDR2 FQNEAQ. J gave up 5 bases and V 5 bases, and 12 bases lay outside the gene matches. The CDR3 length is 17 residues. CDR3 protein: CASSPRPGQGARTEAFF. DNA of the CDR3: TGTGCCAGCAGCCCCAGACCGGGACAGGGGGCGCGGACTGAAGCTTTCTTT. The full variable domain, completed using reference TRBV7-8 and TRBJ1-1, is GAGVSQSPRYKVAKRGQDVALRCDPISGHVSLFWYQQALGQGPEFLTYFQNEAQLDKSGLPSDRFFAERPEGSVSTLKIQRTQQEDSAVYLCASSPRPGQGARTEAFFGQGTRLTVV.

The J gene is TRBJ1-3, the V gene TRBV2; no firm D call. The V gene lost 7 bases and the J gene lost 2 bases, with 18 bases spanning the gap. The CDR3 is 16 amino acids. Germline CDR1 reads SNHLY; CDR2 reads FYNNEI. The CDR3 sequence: CASTSGSSGAGNTIYF. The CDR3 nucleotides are TGTGCCAGCACTAGTGGAAGTTCCGGTGCTGGAAACACCATATATTTT.

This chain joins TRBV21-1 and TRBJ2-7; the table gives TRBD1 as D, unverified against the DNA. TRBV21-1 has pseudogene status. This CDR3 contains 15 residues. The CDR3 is CASSKGDNRPYEQYF. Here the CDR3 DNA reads TGTGCCAGCAGCAAAGGGGACAACCGCCCCTACGAGCAGTACTTC.

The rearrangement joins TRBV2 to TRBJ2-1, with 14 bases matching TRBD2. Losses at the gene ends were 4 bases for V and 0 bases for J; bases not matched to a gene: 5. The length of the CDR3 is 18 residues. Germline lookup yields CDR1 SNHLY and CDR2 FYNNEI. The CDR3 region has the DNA TGTGCCAGCAGTGTTCGACTAGCGGGAGGGAGCTCCTACAATGAGCAGTTCTTC. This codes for CASSVRLAGGSSYNEQFF.

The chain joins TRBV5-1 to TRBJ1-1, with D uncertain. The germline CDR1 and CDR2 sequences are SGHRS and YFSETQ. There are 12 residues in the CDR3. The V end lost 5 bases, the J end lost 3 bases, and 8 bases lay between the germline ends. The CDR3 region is CASRMRDTEAFF. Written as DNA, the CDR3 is TGCGCCAGCAGAATGAGGGACACTGAAGCTTTCTTT.

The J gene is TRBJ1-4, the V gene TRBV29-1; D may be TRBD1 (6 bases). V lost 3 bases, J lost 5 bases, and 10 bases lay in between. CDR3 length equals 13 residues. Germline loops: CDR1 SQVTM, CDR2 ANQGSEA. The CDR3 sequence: CSVEGGANEKLFF. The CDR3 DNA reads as TGCAGCGTTGAGGGGGGGGCCAATGAAAAACTGTTTTTT.

In nucleotides, the CDR3 is TGTGCCAGCAGTCCCGACAGCTCCTACGAGCAGTACTTC. Its protein product is CASSPDSSYEQYF. The chain couples TRBV28 to TRBJ2-7; D might be TRBD1 (5 bases). The V end was cut by 5 bases, the J end by 0 bases, with 8 bases between. Germline CDR1 is MDHEN and CDR2 is SYDVKM. The CDR3 has 13 residues.

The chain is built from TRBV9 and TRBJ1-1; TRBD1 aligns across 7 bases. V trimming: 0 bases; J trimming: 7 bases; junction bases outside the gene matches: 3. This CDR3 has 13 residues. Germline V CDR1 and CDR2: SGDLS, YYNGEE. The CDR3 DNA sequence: TGTGCCAGCAGCGTAGGGGACAGCCGTGAAGCTTTCTTT. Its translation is CASSVGDSREAFF.